Each of the 13 T cell receptor beta chains below was sequenced from the same sample in a study of Ad26.COV2.S vaccination and SARS-CoV-2 variants (dated by TCRdb to 2020 to 2022). The library was produced with the immunoSEQ multiplex PCR assay. Sourced from immuneACCESS, this table was stored by TCRdb with only in-frame sequences that have V and J called. A share of the clones is absent; for the studies checked, an unresolved V gene accounts for under half, and the remainder has no known explanation. The sample contains roughly 500,000 clones, 75% to 90% of them found a single time. The ten biggest clones cover around 2.6% of the sample. The treatment or condition tag for this specimen amounts to: approximately 18 received Ad26.COV2.S at low or high dose, single or two shots; several received placebo; per-sample allocation not given. For vaccine and placebo recipients, the sequenced repertoires came from samples collected on day 63 after the first injection.

The material sequenced was peripheral blood, taken in a trial of Ad26.COV2.S vaccine versus placebo. These receptors were obtained from a person aged 18-65 years who received the Ad26.COV2.S COVID-19 vaccine or a placebo.

This chain joins TRBV3-1 (or the pseudogene TRBV3-2) and TRBJ2-7; TRBD1 or TRBD2 may be the D gene (5 bases each). There are 15 residues in the CDR3. The V gene lost 0 bases and the J gene lost 4 bases, with 13 bases spanning the gap. Per the germline V gene, CDR1 is LGHDT and CDR2 is YNNKEL (reference sequence). CDR3 sequence: CASSQDEGKLYEQYF. As DNA, the CDR3 is TGTGCCAGCAGCCAAGATGAGGGGAAACTGTACGAGCAGTACTTC.

The rearrangement links TRBV12-3 or TRBV12-4 to TRBJ2-2; tentative D call: TRBD1 (5 bases). The CDR3 has 12 amino acids. The V end lost 5 bases, the J end lost 11 bases, and 12 bases lay between the germline ends. CDR3 sequence reads: CASSLDSPELFF. The CDR3 DNA is TGTGCCAGCAGTCTCGACAGCCCCGAGCTGTTTTTT.

The genes are TRBV30 and TRBJ2-7; tentatively, D is TRBD1 or TRBD2 (5 bases each). Trimming removed 0 bases at V and 1 base at J, with 10 bases between. This CDR3 is 14 amino acids long. Looked up from germline, CDR1 is GTSNPN and CDR2 is SVGIG (reference sequence). In DNA form, the CDR3 reads TGTGCCTGGAGTGTAGGGACCATATCCTACGAGCAGTACTTC. Translated, it gives CAWSVGTISYEQYF.

The V and J genes are TRBV9 and TRBJ1-6; D not certain. The V end lost 5 bases, the J end lost 2 bases, and 11 bases lay between the germline ends. Germline V gives CDR1 SGDLS, CDR2 YYNGEE. The length of the CDR3 is 15 residues. CDR3 in DNA: TGTGCCAGCAGTGGGTGGTGGACCTATAATTCACCCCTCCACTTT. Translating gives CASSGWWTYNSPLHF.

The CDR3 region is CASSLTIVTGKNIQYF. CDR3 nucleotide sequence: TGTGCCAGCAGCTTAACTATTGTAACAGGGAAAAACATTCAGTACTTC. The J gene is TRBJ2-4, the V gene TRBV7-2; D might be TRBD1 (6 bases). The CDR3 runs 16 residues. V lost 2 bases to trimming and J lost 4 bases, with 15 bases between them. CDR1 is SGHTA and CDR2 is FQGNSA in the germline V gene. The full variable domain, with the rest looked up from reference TRBV7-2 and TRBJ2-4, is GAGVSQSPSNKVTEKGKDVELRCDPISGHTALYWYRQSLGQGLEFLIYFQGNSAPDKSGLPSDRFSAERTGGSVSTLTIQRTQQEDSAVYLCASSLTIVTGKNIQYFGAGTRLSVL.

V usage is TRBV5-1 and J usage is TRBJ2-1, with TRBD2 matching over 11 bases. The CDR3 contains 15 residues. The V gene's germline CDR1 is SGHRS and CDR2 YFSETQ. V lost 4 bases and J lost 5; bases outside the gene matches: 5. CDR3: CASSVAGGPHNEQFF. CDR3 in DNA: TGCGCCAGCAGCGTAGCGGGAGGGCCCCACAATGAGCAGTTCTTC.

The J gene is TRBJ2-1, the V gene TRBV7-3, with TRBD2 matching 12 bases. The CDR3 loop spans 15 amino acids. V shed 5 bases and J 8 bases; nucleotides not matched to a gene: 7. Germline-derived CDR1 and CDR2 are SGHTA and FQGTGA. The CDR3 sequence: CASSILAGGAYEQFF. The CDR3, as DNA: TGTGCCAGCAGCATACTAGCGGGGGGTGCCTATGAGCAGTTCTTC.

The chain couples TRBV4-1 to TRBJ1-1; a possible D gene is TRBD1 (5 bases). The CDR3 is 15 amino acids. V was clipped by 1 base and J by 5 bases, with 14 bases between them. Germline V gene data show CDR1 as MGHRA and CDR2 as YSYEKL. CDR3 DNA sequence: TGCGCCAGCAGCCAAGCTCTTCGGGGGGGTACTGAAGCTTTCTTT. As protein: CASSQALRGGTEAFF.

The chain couples TRBV3-1 (or the pseudogene TRBV3-2) to TRBJ2-7; possibly TRBD1 or TRBD2 for D (5 bases each). CDR3 length equals 15 residues. V was clipped by 1 base and J by 2 bases, with 12 bases between them. Germline V lookup: CDR1 LGHDT, CDR2 YNNKEL (reference sequence). The CDR3 spells CASSQAGRPTYEQYF. DNA of the CDR3: TGTGCCAGCAGCCAAGCGGGACGCCCAACCTACGAGCAGTACTTC.

The chain couples TRBV6-5 to TRBJ1-5; weak D call: TRBD1 (5 bases). The germline CDR1 and CDR2 sequences are MNHEY and SVGAGI. V lost 6 bases, J lost 3 bases, and 15 bases lay in between. The CDR3 sequence is 15 residues long. The CDR3, as DNA: TGTGCCAGCAGAATAGCTAGGGGCTCCAATCAGCCCCAGCATTTT. It translates to CASRIARGSNQPQHF.

This clone was seen just once. The V call is TRBV14, the J call TRBJ2-7; possible D gene TRBD2, 6 bases. The V end was cut by 4 bases, the J end by 0 bases, with 22 bases between. The CDR3 contains 18 residues. The germline gives CDR1 SGHDN, CDR2 FVKESK. The CDR3 loop reads CASSPLIADQISSYEQYV. The DNA of the CDR3 is TGTGCCAGCAGCCCCCTGATAGCGGACCAGATTAGCTCCTACGAGCAGTACGTC.

The chain has TRBV20-1 and TRBJ1-4; 9 bases are a match to TRBD1. CDR3 size: 14 residues. J lost 8 bases, V lost 3 bases, and 7 bases had no gene match. Germline V gene sequence: CDR1 DFQATT, CDR2 SNEGSKA (reference sequence). The CDR3 loop reads CSASLTGGSEKLFF. CDR3 nucleotides: TGCAGTGCTAGTTTGACAGGGGGGTCAGAAAAACTGTTTTTT.

The chain joins TRBV12-3 or TRBV12-4 to TRBJ2-7; the D gene is possibly TRBD2 (5 bases). There are 13 residues in the CDR3. The V end was cut by 5 bases, the J end by 2 bases, with 10 bases between. This CDR3 is CASSRGFPYEQYF. DNA for the CDR3: TGTGCCAGCAGTCGGGGTTTTCCCTACGAGCAGTACTTC.